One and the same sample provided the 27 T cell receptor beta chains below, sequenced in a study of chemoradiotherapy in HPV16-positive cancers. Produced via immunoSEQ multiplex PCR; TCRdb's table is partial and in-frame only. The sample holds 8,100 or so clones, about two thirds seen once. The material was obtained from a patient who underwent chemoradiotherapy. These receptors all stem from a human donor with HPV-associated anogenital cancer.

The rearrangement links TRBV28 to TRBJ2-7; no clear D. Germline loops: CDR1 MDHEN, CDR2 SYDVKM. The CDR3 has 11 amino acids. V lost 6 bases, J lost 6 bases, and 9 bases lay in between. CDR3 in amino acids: CASSYWGEQYF. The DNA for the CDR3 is TGTGCCAGCAGCTATTGGGGCGAGCAGTACTTC.

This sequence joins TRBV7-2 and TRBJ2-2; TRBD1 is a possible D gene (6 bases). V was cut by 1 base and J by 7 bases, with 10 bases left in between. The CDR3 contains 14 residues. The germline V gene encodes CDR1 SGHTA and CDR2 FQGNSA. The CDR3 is CASSLGAGVGELFF. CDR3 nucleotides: TGTGCCAGCAGCTTAGGTGCAGGGGTCGGGGAGCTGTTTTTT.

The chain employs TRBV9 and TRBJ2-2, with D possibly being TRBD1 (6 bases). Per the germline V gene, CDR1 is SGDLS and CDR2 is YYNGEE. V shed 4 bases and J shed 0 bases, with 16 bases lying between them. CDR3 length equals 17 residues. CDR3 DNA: TGTGCCAGCAGCACGCGACAGGACGAAGCGAACACCGGGGAGCTGTTTTTT. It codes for CASSTRQDEANTGELFF.

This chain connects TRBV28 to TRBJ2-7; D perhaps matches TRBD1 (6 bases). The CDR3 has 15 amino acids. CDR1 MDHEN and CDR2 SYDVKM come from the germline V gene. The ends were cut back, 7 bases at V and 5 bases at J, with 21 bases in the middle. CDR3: CASTPIETGRNEQYF. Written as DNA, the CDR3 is TGTGCCAGCACCCCTATCGAGACAGGTAGGAACGAGCAGTACTTC.

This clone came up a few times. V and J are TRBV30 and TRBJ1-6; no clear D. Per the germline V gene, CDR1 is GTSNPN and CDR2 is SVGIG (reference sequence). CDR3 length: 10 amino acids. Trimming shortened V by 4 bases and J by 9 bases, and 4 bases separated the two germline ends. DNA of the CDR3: TGTGCCTGGAACCCTTCACCCCTCCACTTT. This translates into CAWNPSPLHF.

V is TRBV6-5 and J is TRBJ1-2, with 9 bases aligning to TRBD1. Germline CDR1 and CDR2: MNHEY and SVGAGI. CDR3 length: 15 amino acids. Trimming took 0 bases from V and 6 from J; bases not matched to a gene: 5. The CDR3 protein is CASSYSRTGEDGYTF. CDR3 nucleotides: TGTGCCAGCAGTTACTCGAGGACAGGGGAGGATGGCTACACCTTC.

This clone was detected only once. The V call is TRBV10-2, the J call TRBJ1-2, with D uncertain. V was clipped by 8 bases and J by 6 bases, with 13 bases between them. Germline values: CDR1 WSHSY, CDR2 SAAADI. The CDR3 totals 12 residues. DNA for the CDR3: TGCGCCAGCCTTCCCATCTATGATGGCTACACCTTC. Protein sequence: CASLPIYDGYTF.

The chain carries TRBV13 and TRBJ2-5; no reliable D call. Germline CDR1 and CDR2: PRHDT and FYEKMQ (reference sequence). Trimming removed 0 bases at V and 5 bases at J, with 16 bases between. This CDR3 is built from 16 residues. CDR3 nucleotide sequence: TGTGCCAGCAGCTTAGGGTTCCAGGTCAAAGGGGAGACCCAGTACTTC. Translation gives CASSLGFQVKGETQYF.

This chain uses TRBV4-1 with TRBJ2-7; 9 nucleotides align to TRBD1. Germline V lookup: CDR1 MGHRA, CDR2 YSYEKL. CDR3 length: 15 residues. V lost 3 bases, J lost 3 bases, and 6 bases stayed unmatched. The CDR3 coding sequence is TGCGCCAGCAGCCATGGGACAGGGCCTTTCTACGAGCAGTACTTC. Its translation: CASSHGTGPFYEQYF.

CDR3 amino acids: CASSLDGGDGYTF. The CDR3 DNA is TGCGCCAGCAGCTTGGACGGAGGGGATGGCTACACCTTC. The rearrangement uses TRBV5-1 and TRBJ1-2; TRBD1 might be the D (5 bases). This CDR3 has 13 amino acids. Germline V gives CDR1 SGHRS, CDR2 YFSETQ. V lost 0 bases and J lost 6, with 9 bases in between. The whole variable domain, filled in from reference TRBV5-1 and TRBJ1-2, reads KAGVTQTPRYLIKTRGQQVTLSCSPISGHRSVSWYQQTPGQGLQFLFEYFSETQRNKGNFPGRFSGRQFSNSRSEMNVSTLELGDSALYLCASSLDGGDGYTFGSGTRLTVV.

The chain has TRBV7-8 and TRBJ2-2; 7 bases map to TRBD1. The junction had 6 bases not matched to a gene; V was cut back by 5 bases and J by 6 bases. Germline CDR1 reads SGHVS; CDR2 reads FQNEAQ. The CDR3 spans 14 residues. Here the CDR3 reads CASSKITGAGELFF. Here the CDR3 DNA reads TGTGCCAGCAGCAAGATAACAGGGGCCGGGGAGCTGTTTTTT.

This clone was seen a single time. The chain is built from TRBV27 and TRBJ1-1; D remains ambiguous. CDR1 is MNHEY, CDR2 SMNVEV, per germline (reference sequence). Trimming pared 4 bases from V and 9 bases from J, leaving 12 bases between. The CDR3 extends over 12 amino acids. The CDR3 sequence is CASSSNRLKAFF. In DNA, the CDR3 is TGTGCCAGCAGTTCGAACCGGCTTAAAGCTTTCTTT.

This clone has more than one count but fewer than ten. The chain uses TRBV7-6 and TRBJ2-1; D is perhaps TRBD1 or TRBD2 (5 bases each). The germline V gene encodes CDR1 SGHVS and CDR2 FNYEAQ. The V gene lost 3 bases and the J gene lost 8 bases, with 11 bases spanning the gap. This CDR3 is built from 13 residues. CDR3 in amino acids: CASSLAQDYEQFF. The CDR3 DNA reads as TGTGCCAGCAGCTTGGCACAGGACTATGAGCAGTTCTTC.

The CDR3 sequence is CASSPGGATSEQYF. DNA for the CDR3: TGTGCCAGCTCACCTGGCGGGGCCACTAGCGAGCAGTACTTC. V is TRBV18 and J is TRBJ2-7, with D maybe TRBD2 (6 bases). The germline CDR1 and CDR2 sequences are KGHSH and LQKENI. The V gene lost 3 bases and the J gene lost 6 bases, with 15 bases spanning the gap. The CDR3 is 14 amino acids. Together with reference TRBV18 and TRBJ2-7, the CDR3 gives the full variable domain: NAGVMQNPRHLVRRRGQEARLRCSPMKGHSHVYWYRQLPEEGLKFMVYLQKENIIDESGMPKERFSAEFPKEGPSILRIQQVVRGDSAAYFCASSPGGATSEQYFGPGTRLTVT.

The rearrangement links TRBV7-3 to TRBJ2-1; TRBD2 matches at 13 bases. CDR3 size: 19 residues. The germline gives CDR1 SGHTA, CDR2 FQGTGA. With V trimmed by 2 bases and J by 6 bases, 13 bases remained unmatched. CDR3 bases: TGTGCCAGCAGCTTAGTCGGGACTAGCGGGGCCCGAAAAAGCAATGAGCAGTTCTTC. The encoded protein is CASSLVGTSGARKSNEQFF.

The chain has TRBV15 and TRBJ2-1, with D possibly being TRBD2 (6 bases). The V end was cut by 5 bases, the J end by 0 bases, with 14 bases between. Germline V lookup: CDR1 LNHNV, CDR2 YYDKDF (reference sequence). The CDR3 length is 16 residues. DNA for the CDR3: TGTGCCACCAGCCGGGCCCTGACTAGCTCCTACAATGAGCAGTTCTTC. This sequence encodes CATSRALTSSYNEQFF.

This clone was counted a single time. As DNA, the CDR3 is TGTGCCAGCAGCGGGGACAGAGATCAGCCCCAGCATTTT. It encodes CASSGDRDQPQHF. The chain has TRBV7-2 and TRBJ1-5; 7 nucleotides line up with TRBD1. CDR1 is SGHTA and CDR2 is FQGNSA in the germline V gene. The CDR3 has 13 amino acids. With V trimmed by 5 bases and J by 5 bases, 3 bases remained unmatched.

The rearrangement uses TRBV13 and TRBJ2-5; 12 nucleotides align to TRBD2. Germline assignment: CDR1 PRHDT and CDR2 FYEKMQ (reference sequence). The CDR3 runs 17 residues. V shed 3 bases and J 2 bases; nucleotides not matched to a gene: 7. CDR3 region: CASSFVGLAGGQETQYF. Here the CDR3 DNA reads TGTGCCAGCAGCTTCGTCGGTCTAGCGGGGGGGCAAGAGACCCAGTACTTC.

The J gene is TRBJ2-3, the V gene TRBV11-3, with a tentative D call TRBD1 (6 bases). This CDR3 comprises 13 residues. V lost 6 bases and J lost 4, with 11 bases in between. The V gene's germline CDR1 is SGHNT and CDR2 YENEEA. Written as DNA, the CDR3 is TGTGCCAGCAGTCGCAAGGGGGCAGATACGCAGTATTTT. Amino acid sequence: CASSRKGADTQYF.

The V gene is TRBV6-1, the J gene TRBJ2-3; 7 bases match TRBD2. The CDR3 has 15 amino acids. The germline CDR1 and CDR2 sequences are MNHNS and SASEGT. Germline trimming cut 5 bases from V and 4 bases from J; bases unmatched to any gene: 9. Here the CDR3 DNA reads TGTGCCAGCAGTCCATGGACTAGGGGATCAGATACGCAGTATTTT. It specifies CASSPWTRGSDTQYF.

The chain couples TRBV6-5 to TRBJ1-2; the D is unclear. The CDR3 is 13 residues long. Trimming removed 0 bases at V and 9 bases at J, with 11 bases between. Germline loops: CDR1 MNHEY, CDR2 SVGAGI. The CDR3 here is CASSYSTAGRYTF. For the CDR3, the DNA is TGTGCCAGCAGTTACTCCACCGCGGGTCGCTACACCTTC.

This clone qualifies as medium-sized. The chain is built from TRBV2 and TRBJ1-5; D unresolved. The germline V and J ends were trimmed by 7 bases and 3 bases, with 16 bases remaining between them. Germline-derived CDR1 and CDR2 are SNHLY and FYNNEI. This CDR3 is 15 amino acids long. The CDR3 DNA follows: TGTGCCAGCAAGATGGAAAACCTTCACAATCAGCCCCAGCATTTT. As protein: CASKMENLHNQPQHF.

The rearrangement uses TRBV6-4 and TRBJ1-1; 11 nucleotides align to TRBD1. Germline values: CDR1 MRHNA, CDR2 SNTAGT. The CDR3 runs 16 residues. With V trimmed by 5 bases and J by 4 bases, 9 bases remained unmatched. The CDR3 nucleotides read TGTGCCAGCAGTCCCGGGACAGGGGGTGTAAGCACTGAAGCTTTCTTT. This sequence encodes CASSPGTGGVSTEAFF.

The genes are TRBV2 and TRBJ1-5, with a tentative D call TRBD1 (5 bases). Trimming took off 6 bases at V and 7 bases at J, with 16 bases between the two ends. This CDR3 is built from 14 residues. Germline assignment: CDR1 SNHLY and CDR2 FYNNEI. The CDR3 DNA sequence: TGTGCCAGCAGGGGATTCAGGGACGGGCAGCCCCAGCATTTT. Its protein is CASRGFRDGQPQHF.

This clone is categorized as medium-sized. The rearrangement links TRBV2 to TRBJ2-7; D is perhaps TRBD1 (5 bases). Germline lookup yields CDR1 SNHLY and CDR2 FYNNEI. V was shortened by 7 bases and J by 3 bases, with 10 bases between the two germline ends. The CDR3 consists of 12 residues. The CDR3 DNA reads TGTGCCAGCACTGACAGTGACTACGAGCAGTACTTC. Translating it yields CASTDSDYEQYF.

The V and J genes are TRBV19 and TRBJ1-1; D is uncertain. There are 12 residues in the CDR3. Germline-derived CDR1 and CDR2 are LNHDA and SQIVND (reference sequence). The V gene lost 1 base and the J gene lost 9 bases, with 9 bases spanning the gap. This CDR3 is CASSIGPFQAFF. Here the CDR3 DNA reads TGTGCCAGTAGTATAGGACCTTTTCAAGCTTTCTTT. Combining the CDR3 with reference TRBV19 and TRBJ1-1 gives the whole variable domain DGGITQSPKYLFRKEGQNVTLSCEQNLNHDAMYWYRQDPGQGLRLIYYSQIVNDFQKGDIAEGYSVSREKKESFPLTVTSAQKNPTAFYLCASSIGPFQAFFGQGTRLTVV.

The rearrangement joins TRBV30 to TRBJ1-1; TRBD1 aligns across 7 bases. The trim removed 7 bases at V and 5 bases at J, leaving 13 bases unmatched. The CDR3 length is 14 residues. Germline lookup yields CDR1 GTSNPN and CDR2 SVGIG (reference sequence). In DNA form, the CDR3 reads TGTGCCTACACAAGACAGGGATGGAAAACTGAAGCTTTCTTT. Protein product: CAYTRQGWKTEAFF.